One TCR beta chain is described in this entry. This sample was included in a study of T cells after yellow fever vaccination. With V trimmed by 4 bases and J by 6 bases, 5 bases remained unmatched. The CDR3 runs 14 residues. Germline-derived CDR1 and CDR2 are SGHTA and FQGNSA. TCRdb re-called the 5' RACE reads with MiXCR, one entry per CDR3 protein. Of nearly 550,000 distinct CDR3 sequences listed, about a fifth are singletons. The V call is TRBV7-2, the J call TRBJ2-1, with 8 bases aligning to TRBD2. The origin of this receptor is a man aged 25-45 years who received the YFV17D yellow fever vaccine. The material sequenced was PBMCs, taken 15 days after the yellow fever booster vaccination. The CDR3 bases are TGTGCCAGCAGCTCCGGGACTAGAGCCAATGAGCAGTTCTTC. Amino acids: CASSSGTRANEQFF.